A single sample is the source of the 16 T cell receptor beta chains below, sequenced in a study of cytomegalovirus exposure and HLA in healthy donors. This PCR relied on a set of 60 Vbeta primers and 13 Jbeta primers. The method was immunoSEQ multiplex PCR; TCRdb's version includes in-frame clones alone and lacks a portion of them. The sample holds about 170,000 clones, around 74% seen once. Sequencing input: PBMCs. These TCRs come from a female donor in good health and CMV-seronegative.

CDR3 sequence: CASSLRGVMNTEAFF. The DNA for the CDR3 is TGTGCCAGCAGCCTACGGGGTGTAATGAACACTGAAGCTTTCTTT. The chain links TRBV5-6 to TRBJ1-1; no firm D call. Between the trimmed V and J ends, which lost 4 bases and 0 bases, there was a span of 13 bases. Germline V gene lookup returns CDR1 SGHDT and CDR2 YYEEEE. This CDR3 is built from 15 residues.

This clone occurred a few times. The chain couples TRBV7-3 to TRBJ1-1, with D perhaps matching TRBD1 (5 bases). The CDR3 covers 13 residues. Germline CDR1 and CDR2: SGHTA and FQGTGA. Trimming took off 1 base at V and 6 bases at J, with 9 bases between the two ends. The DNA of the CDR3 is TGTGCCAGCAGCTTAAATGCGGGGGCTGAAGCTTTCTTT. It is translated as CASSLNAGAEAFF.

The chain joins TRBV7-3 to TRBJ2-3; D is unclear. V lost 0 bases to trimming and J lost 3 bases, with 7 bases between them. This CDR3 comprises 14 residues. From germline, CDR1 is SGHTA and CDR2 FQGTGA. The CDR3 here is CASSLTFGTDTQYF. CDR3 in DNA: TGTGCCAGCAGCTTAACGTTCGGTACAGATACGCAGTATTTT.

The chain has TRBV5-4 and TRBJ2-3; a weak D match, TRBD2 (5 bases). V was cut by 2 bases and J by 1 base, with 8 bases left in between. Germline V lookup: CDR1 SGHNT, CDR2 YYREEE (reference sequence). The length of the CDR3 is 14 residues. CDR3 nucleotides: TGTGCCAGCAGCTTTGACTATCGCACAGATACGCAGTATTTT. Translated, it gives CASSFDYRTDTQYF.

V and J are TRBV10-3 and TRBJ2-7; a weak D match, TRBD1 (6 bases). Near its end, the DNA agrees better with TRBJ2-1, so the J call may be wrong. Germline V lookup: CDR1 ENHRY, CDR2 SYGVKD. This CDR3 has 14 amino acids. CDR3 residues: CAISDRDTYNEQFF. CDR3 bases: TGTGCCATCAGTGACAGGGACACCTACAATGAGCAGTTCTTC.

This sequence joins TRBV27 and TRBJ2-7; 9 bases line up with TRBD1. V lost 10 bases to trimming and J lost 1 base; unmatched junction nucleotides: 8. There are 14 residues in the CDR3. Germline V gene data show CDR1 as MNHEY and CDR2 as SMNVEV (reference sequence). CDR3 protein: CATKGTGLSYEQYF. CDR3 coding DNA: TGTGCCACCAAAGGGACAGGGCTGTCCTACGAGCAGTACTTC.

This clone appeared a few times. V is TRBV27 and J is TRBJ2-2; maybe TRBD2 (5 bases). The CDR3 length is 13 residues. The germline V gene encodes CDR1 MNHEY and CDR2 SMNVEV (reference sequence). V was shortened by 0 bases and J by 6 bases, with 5 bases between the two germline ends. The chain's CDR3 is CASSLSRAGELFF. In DNA form, the CDR3 reads TGTGCCAGCAGTTTATCGAGGGCCGGGGAGCTGTTTTTT.

This chain joins TRBV5-1 and TRBJ1-2; the match to TRBD1 covers 8 bases. The CDR3 spans 15 residues. V shed 6 bases and J 2 bases; nucleotides not matched to a gene: 9. CDR1 is SGHRS and CDR2 is YFSETQ in the germline V gene. For the CDR3, the DNA is TGCGCCAGCACCGTGGGACAGGCCGGGAACTATGGCTACACCTTC. Its protein product is CASTVGQAGNYGYTF.

This chain connects TRBV6-1 to TRBJ1-5; D possibly corresponds to TRBD1 (6 bases). V gave up 6 bases and J gave up 0 bases, with 12 bases separating them. Germline V gene sequence: CDR1 MNHNS, CDR2 SASEGT. This CDR3 has 15 amino acids. Written as DNA, the CDR3 is TGTGCCAGCAGCCCGGACAGTTATAGCAATCAGCCCCAGCATTTT. Encoded protein: CASSPDSYSNQPQHF.

The chain combines TRBV7-9 with TRBJ2-5; TRBD1 matches 9 bases. The J call may not be correct, given that the DNA end is closer to TRBJ2-7. This CDR3 has 15 amino acids. Looked up from germline, CDR1 is SEHNR and CDR2 is FQNEAQ (reference sequence). DNA of the CDR3: TGTGCCAGCAGCCAGGGACAGGGTTTGGCCTACGAGCAGTACTTC. Its protein product is CASSQGQGLAYEQYF.

V usage is TRBV7-8 and J usage is TRBJ2-1; 11 bases are a match to TRBD2. Germline CDR1 and CDR2: SGHVS and FQNEAQ. The V segment lost 4 bases and the J segment 3 bases; nucleotides outside the gene matches: 8. The length of the CDR3 is 17 residues. The CDR3 protein is CASSSRPGTSGYNEQFF. CDR3 DNA sequence: TGTGCCAGCAGCTCCCGCCCCGGGACTAGCGGCTACAATGAGCAGTTCTTC.

The J gene is TRBJ2-3, the V gene TRBV5-4, with D possibly being TRBD2 (6 bases). The length of the CDR3 is 16 residues. V was pared by 2 bases and J by 1 base, with 14 bases between. CDR1 and CDR2 from the germline V gene are SGHNT and YYREEE (reference sequence). CDR3 sequence (DNA): TGTGCCAGCAGCTTTCGACTAGGAGAGGGCACAGATACGCAGTATTTT. As protein: CASSFRLGEGTDTQYF.

This clone has just one count. This chain joins TRBV27 and TRBJ2-1; weak D call: TRBD2 (5 bases). The V end was cut by 6 bases, the J end by 4 bases, with 7 bases between. CDR3 length equals 12 residues. Per germline, CDR1 MNHEY and CDR2 SMNVEV (reference sequence). As DNA, the CDR3 is TGTGCCAGCAGAGGAGGTTACAATGAGCAGTTCTTC. Translating gives CASRGGYNEQFF.

Comments on this clone: Sequence at one end of the junction differs from germline and may be a read error. The gene calls are TRBV7-7 and TRBJ1-5; 7 positions agree with TRBD1. Germline V gene lookup returns CDR1 SSHAT and CDR2 FNYEAQ (reference sequence). CDR3 length equals 17 residues. The CDR3, as DNA: TGTGCTAGCAGCTTAAGAGGAGGGGGCGCCGACGCCCAGCCCCAGCATTTT. Translation gives CASSLRGGGADAQPQHF. The entire variable domain, with the rest obtained from reference TRBV7-7 and TRBJ1-5, is as follows: GAGVSQSPRYKVTKRGQDVTLRCDPISSHATLYWYQQALGQGPEFLTYFNYEAQPDKSGLPSDRFSAERPEGSISTLTIQRTEQRDSAMYRCASSLRGGGADAQPQHFGDGTRLSIL.

V gene TRBV19 combines with J gene TRBJ1-1, with 10 positions matching TRBD1. Germline V gene lookup returns CDR1 LNHDA and CDR2 SQIVND (reference sequence). Trimming took 7 bases from V and 4 from J; bases not matched to a gene: 3. This CDR3 has 13 residues. The chain's CDR3 is CASTDRGGTEAFF. The CDR3 DNA follows: TGTGCCAGTACGGACAGGGGGGGCACTGAAGCTTTCTTT. The whole variable domain, remainder taken from reference TRBV19 and TRBJ1-1, is DGGITQSPKYLFRKEGQNVTLSCEQNLNHDAMYWYRQDPGQGLRLIYYSQIVNDFQKGDIAEGYSVSREKKESFPLTVTSAQKNPTAFYLCASTDRGGTEAFFGQGTRLTVV.

The gene calls are TRBV7-2 and TRBJ1-6; D remains ambiguous. CDR1 and CDR2 (germline): SGHTA, FQGNSA. The CDR3 runs to 14 residues. Trimming pared 1 base from V and 11 bases from J, leaving 12 bases between. In DNA, the CDR3 is TGTGCCAGCAGCTTAGATGCGGCGTCGCCACCCCTCCACTTT. Translated: CASSLDAASPPLHF.